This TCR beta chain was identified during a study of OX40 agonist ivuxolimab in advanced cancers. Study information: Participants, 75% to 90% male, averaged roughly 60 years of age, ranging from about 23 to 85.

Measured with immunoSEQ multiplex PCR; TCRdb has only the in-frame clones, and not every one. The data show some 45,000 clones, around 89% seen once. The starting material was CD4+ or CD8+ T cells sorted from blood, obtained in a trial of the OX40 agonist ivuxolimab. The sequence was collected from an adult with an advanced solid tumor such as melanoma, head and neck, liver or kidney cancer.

The CDR3 region has the DNA TGTGCCAGCAGCTCACCCGGGACTAGCGTATCTAATGAGCAGTTCTTC. Protein sequence: CASSSPGTSVSNEQFF. This chain connects TRBV5-4 to TRBJ2-1; 10 nucleotides align to TRBD2. Germline values: CDR1 SGHNT, CDR2 YYREEE (reference sequence). Germline trimming cut 3 bases from V and 7 bases from J; bases unmatched to any gene: 10. The CDR3 has 16 residues.